A selection of T cell receptor beta chains follows, all from one sample in a study of persistence of HIV-infected CD4 T cells. Some clones are missing from TCRdb's copy, which holds only in-frame ones; the method was immunoSEQ multiplex PCR. The sample carries 25,000 to 35,000 clones, 80% to 90% recorded once. For these receptors, no antigen is known. The sequenced sample was CD4+ T cells sorted from PBMCs after roughly 20-hour stimulation, obtained from a patient who received antiretroviral therapy. These receptors were collected from an adult man with HIV who was CMV-seropositive. Both conserved end residues are part of each CDR3. The order of the fields is V gene, clone size, J gene, D gene, CDR3 DNA, CDR3 protein. D genes are given only for firm matches. Clone size is given for some rows only: seen once, a few or many times, or a class if the clone is expanded.

V: TRBV15
size: -
J: TRBJ2-1
D: TRBD2
DNA: TGTGCCACCAGCAGAGATAAGACTAGCGGTTACAATGAGCAGTTCTTC
CDR3: CATSRDKTSGYNEQFF

V: TRBV12-5
size: few
J: TRBJ2-3
D: TRBD2
DNA: TGTGCTAGTGGTTTGGGAGCGGGGGCGAATACGCAGTATTTT
CDR3: CASGLGAGANTQYF

V: TRBV2
size: -
J: TRBJ2-7
D: -
DNA: TGTGCCAGCAGTTATGTCCCCTACGAGCAGTACTTC
CDR3: CASSYVPYEQYF

V: TRBV28
size: -
J: TRBJ2-2
D: TRBD1
DNA: TGTGCCAGCAGTTTATCAGGGACAGGCACCGGGGAGCTGTTTTTT
CDR3: CASSLSGTGTGELFF

V: TRBV18
size: -
J: TRBJ1-2
D: TRBD1
DNA: TGTGCCAGCTCACCTGGGACAGGGAGGGCGAGGAACTATGGCTACACCTTC
CDR3: CASSPGTGRARNYGYTF

V: TRBV6-1
size: -
J: TRBJ1-1
D: -
DNA: TGTGCCAGCAGTGAAACAGGGAGGGAGACTGAAGCTTTCTTT
CDR3: CASSETGRETEAFF

V: TRBV7-8
size: -
J: TRBJ1-6
D: -
DNA: TGTGCCAGCAGTCGAGGTTTACCCCTCCACTTT
CDR3: CASSRGLPLHF

V: TRBV9
size: -
J: TRBJ1-6
D: TRBD1
DNA: TGTGCCAGCAGCTTACAAGGACAGGGAAATTCACCCCTCCACTTT
CDR3: CASSLQGQGNSPLHF

V: TRBV5-4
size: -
J: TRBJ2-7
D: -
DNA: TGTGCCAGCAGCCCGGAACAGGGAATCGGATACGAGCAGTACTTC
CDR3: CASSPEQGIGYEQYF

V: TRBV19
size: once
J: TRBJ1-4
D: -
DNA: TGTGCCAGTAGTATAGGCGGAGCCTTAAATGAAAAACTGTTTTTT
CDR3: CASSIGGALNEKLFF

V: TRBV5-4
size: -
J: TRBJ2-1
D: -
DNA: TGTGCCAGCAGCTTGGTTGCGGGGGCGGCTGAGCAGTTCTTC
CDR3: CASSLVAGAAEQFF